This TCR beta chain was profiled in a study of blood T cell repertoires in COVID-19. Background on the study: The United States, Italy and Spain were the sources of the acute and convalescent COVID-19 samples.

The CDR3 is 16 residues long. V lost 4 bases to trimming and J lost 5 bases; unmatched junction nucleotides: 9. Germline CDR1 MNHEY, CDR2 SVGEGT. TCRdb's table, derived via immunoSEQ multiplex PCR, lists solely in-frame clones and lacks some. The data show fewer than 250,000 clones, 88% seen once. The V gene is TRBV6-2 or TRBV6-3, the J gene TRBJ2-7, with 12 bases identical to TRBD2. The sequenced sample was peripheral blood. The TCR comes from a man aged 65-85 years with acute or convalescent COVID-19. The DNA of the CDR3 is TGTGCCAGCAGTTCCAAGAGGACTAGCGGGATGAACGAGCAGTACTTC. Amino acid sequence: CASSSKRTSGMNEQYF.